This TCR beta chain was recovered during a study of T-cell memory formation after mild COVID-19. The CDR3 loop spans 16 amino acids. The V gene's germline CDR1 is SGHNT and CDR2 YENEEA. Germline trimming cut 3 bases from V and 4 bases from J; bases unmatched to any gene: 6. TCRdb re-derived calls from the 5' RACE reads in MiXCR, one entry per CDR3 protein. The table has 190,000 or so distinct CDR3 sequences, around 21% seen once. The chain uses TRBV11-3 and TRBJ2-3; the match to TRBD2 covers 11 bases. The sample taken for sequencing was PBMCs or a T cell subset sorted from them (not recorded which). The receptor's source is an adult woman who had mild COVID-19 (a few samples of this study predate the infection). Cell type and time point are not known. The CDR3 sequence: CASSFPVAGGPDTQYF. CDR3 coding DNA: TGTGCCAGCAGCTTCCCAGTAGCGGGAGGGCCAGATACGCAGTATTTT.